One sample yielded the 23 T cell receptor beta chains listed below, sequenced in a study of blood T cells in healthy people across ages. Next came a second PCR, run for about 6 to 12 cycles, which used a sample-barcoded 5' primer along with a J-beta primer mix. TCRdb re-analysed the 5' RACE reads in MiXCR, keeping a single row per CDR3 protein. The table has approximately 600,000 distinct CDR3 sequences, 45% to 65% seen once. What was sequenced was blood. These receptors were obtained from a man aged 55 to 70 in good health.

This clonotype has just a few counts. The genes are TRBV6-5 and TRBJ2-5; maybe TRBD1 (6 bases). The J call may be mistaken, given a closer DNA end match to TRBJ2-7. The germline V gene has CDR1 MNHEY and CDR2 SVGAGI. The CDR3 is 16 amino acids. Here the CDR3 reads CASSYSPDRKVHEQYF. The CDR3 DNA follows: TGTGCCAGCAGTTACTCCCCCGACAGGAAAGTCCACGAGCAGTACTTC.

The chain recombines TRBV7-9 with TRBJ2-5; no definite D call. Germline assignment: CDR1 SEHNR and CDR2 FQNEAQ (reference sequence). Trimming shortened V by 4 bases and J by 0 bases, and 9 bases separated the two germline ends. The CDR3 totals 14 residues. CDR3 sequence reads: CASSSPRHQETQYF. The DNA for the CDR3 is TGTGCCAGCAGCTCCCCCCGGCACCAAGAGACCCAGTACTTC.

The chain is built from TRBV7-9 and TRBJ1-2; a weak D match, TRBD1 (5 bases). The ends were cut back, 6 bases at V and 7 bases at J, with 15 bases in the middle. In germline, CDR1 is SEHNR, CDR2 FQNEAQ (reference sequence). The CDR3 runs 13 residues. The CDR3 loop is CASRGTGLSGYTF. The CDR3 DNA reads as TGTGCCAGCAGAGGGACGGGCCTTAGTGGCTACACCTTC.

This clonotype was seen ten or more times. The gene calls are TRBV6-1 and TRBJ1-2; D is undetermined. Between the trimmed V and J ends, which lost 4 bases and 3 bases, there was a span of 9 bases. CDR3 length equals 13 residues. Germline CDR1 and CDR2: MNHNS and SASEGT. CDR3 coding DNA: TGTGCCAGCAGTGTCTCCGGGGACTATGGCTACACCTTC. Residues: CASSVSGDYGYTF.

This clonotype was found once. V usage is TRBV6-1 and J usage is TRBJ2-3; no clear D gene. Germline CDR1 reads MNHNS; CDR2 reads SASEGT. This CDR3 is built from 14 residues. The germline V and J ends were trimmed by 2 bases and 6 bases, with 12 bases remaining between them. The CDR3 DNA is TGTGCCAGCAGTGAACTGGCGCTATGGGATACGCAGTATTTT. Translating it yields CASSELALWDTQYF.

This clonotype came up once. This CDR3 reads CASSLAGNRETQYF. CDR3 DNA: TGTGCCAGCAGCCTAGCGGGGAACCGAGAGACCCAGTACTTC. The rearrangement uses TRBV3-1 and TRBJ2-5; 8 bases match TRBD2. Germline-derived CDR1 and CDR2 are LGHDT and YNNKEL (reference sequence). The V segment lost 4 bases and the J segment 4 bases; nucleotides outside the gene matches: 5. The CDR3 has 14 amino acids.

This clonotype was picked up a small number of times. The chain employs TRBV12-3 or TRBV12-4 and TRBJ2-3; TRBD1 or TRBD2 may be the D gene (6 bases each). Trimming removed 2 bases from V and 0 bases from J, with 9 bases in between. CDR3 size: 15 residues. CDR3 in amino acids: CASSLRGASTDTQYF. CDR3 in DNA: TGTGCCAGCAGTTTAAGGGGGGCTAGCACAGATACGCAGTATTTT.

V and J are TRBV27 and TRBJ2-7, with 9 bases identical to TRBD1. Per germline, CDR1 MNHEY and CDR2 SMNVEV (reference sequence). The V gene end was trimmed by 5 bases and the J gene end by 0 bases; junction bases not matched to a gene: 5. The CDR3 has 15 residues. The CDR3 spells CASSLDRGSSYEQYF. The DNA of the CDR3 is TGTGCCAGCAGTCTAGACAGGGGGAGCTCCTACGAGCAGTACTTC.

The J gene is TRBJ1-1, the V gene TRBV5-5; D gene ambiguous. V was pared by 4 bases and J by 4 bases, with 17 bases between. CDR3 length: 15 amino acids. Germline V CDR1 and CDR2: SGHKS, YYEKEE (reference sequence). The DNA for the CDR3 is TGTGCCAGCAGCCTTAGAACTACTGGAGGCACTGAAGCTTTCTTT. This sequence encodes CASSLRTTGGTEAFF.

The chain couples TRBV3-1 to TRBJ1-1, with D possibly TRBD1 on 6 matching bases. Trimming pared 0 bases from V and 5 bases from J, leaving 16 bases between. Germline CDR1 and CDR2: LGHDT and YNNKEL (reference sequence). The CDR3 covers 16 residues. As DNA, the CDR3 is TGTGCCAGCAGCCAAGATCAGGCAGGAGGGGGGACTGAAGCTTTCTTT. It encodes CASSQDQAGGGTEAFF. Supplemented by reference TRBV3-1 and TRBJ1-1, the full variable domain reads DTAVSQTPKYLVTQMGNDKSIKCEQNLGHDTMYWYKQDSKKFLKIMFSYNNKELIINETVPNRFSPKSPDKAHLNLHINSLELGDSAVYFCASSQDQAGGGTEAFFGQGTRLTVV.

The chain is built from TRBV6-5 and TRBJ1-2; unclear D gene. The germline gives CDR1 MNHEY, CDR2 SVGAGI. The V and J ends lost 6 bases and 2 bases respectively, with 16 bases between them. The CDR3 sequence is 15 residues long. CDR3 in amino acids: CASSTGPIRNYGYTF. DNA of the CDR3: TGTGCCAGCAGCACCGGGCCTATTCGGAACTATGGCTACACCTTC.

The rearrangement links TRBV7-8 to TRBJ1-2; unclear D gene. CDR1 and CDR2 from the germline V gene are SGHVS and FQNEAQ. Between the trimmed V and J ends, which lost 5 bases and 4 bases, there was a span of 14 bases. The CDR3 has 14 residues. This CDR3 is CASSLREGSYGYTF. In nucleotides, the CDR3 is TGTGCCAGCAGCCTAAGAGAAGGGAGCTATGGCTACACCTTC. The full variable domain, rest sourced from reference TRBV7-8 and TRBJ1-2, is GAGVSQSPRYKVAKRGQDVALRCDPISGHVSLFWYQQALGQGPEFLTYFQNEAQLDKSGLPSDRFFAERPEGSVSTLKIQRTQQEDSAVYLCASSLREGSYGYTFGSGTRLTVV.

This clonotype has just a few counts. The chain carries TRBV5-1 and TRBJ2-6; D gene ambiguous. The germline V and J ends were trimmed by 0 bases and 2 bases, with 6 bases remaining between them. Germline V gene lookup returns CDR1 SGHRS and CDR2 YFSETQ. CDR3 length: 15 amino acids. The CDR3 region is CASSLGVAGANVLTF. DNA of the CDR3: TGCGCCAGCAGCTTGGGGGTAGCTGGGGCCAACGTCCTGACTTTC.

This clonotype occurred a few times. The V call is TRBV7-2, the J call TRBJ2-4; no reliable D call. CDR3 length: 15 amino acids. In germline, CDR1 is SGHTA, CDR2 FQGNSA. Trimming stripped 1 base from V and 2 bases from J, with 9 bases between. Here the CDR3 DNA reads TGTGCCAGCAGCTTAGACCAGCTGACCAAAAACATTCAGTACTTC. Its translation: CASSLDQLTKNIQYF.

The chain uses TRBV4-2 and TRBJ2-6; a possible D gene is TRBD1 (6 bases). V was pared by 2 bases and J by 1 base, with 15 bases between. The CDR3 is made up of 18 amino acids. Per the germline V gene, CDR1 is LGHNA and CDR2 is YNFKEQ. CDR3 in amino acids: CASSQQWTDESGANVLTF. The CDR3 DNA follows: TGTGCCAGCAGCCAACAATGGACAGATGAATCTGGGGCCAACGTCCTGACTTTC.

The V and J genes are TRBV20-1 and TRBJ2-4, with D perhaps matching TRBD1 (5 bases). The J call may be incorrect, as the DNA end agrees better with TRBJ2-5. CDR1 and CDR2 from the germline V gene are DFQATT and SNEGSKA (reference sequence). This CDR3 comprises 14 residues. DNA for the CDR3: TGCAGTGCTAGCCTACGACAGTTTGTGGAGACCCAGTACTTC. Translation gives CSASLRQFVETQYF.

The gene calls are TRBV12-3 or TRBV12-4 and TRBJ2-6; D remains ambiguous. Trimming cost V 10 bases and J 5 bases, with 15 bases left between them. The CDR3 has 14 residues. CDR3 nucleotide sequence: TGTGCCATCTTGACCGGAGCTAGGGCCAACGTCCTGACTTTC. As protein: CAILTGARANVLTF.

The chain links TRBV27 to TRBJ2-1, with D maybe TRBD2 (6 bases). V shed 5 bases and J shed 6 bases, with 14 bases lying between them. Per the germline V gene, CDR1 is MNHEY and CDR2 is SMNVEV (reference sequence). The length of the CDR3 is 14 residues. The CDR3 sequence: CASSPETRPNEQFF. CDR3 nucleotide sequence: TGTGCCAGCAGTCCGGAGACTAGGCCCAATGAGCAGTTCTTC.

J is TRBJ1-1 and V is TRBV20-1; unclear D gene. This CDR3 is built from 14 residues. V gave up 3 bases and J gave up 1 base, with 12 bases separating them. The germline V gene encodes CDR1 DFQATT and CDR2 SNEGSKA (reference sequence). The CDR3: CSARVAGSNTEAFF. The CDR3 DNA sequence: TGCAGTGCTAGGGTAGCCGGCTCGAACACTGAAGCTTTCTTT.

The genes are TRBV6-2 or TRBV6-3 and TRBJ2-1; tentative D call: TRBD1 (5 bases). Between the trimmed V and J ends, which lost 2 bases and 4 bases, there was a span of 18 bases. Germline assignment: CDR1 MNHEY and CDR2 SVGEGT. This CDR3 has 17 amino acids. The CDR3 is CASSYPTSAQGYNEQFF. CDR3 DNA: TGTGCCAGCAGTTACCCCACCTCTGCGCAGGGTTACAATGAGCAGTTCTTC.

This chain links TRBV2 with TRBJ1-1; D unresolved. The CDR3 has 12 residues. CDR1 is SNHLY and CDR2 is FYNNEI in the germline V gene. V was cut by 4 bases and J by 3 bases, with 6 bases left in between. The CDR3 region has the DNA TGTGCCAGCAGTGCGGCATACACTGAAGCTTTCTTT. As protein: CASSAAYTEAFF.

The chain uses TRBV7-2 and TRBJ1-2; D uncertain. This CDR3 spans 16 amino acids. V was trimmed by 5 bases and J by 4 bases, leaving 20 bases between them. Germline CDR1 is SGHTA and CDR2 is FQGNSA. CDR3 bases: TGTGCCAGCAGCCAGACGACGGCCTCGGCTTCCTATGGCTACACCTTC. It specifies CASSQTTASASYGYTF.

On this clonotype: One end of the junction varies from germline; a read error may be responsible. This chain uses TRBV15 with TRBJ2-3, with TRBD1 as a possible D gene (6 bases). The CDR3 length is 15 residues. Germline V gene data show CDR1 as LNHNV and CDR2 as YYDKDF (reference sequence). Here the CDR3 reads CAASMGQGRGDTQYF. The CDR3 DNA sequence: TGTGCCGCCAGCATGGGCCAGGGGCGAGGAGATACGCAGTATTTT.